One and the same sample provided the 32 T cell receptor beta chains below, sequenced in a study of CD8+CD57+ T cells in acquired aplastic anemia. Genomic DNA acted as the template from which TCR beta VDJ combination and CDR3 sequence profiling were carried out. A single record per CDR3 protein comes from TCRdb applying MiXCR to the reads. The sample carries about 180,000 distinct CDR3 sequences, about 47% recorded once. Specimen: sorted CD4+, CD8+, or CD8+CD57+ T cells (not recorded which) from PBMCs. The origin of the receptors is a human donor in good health.

The sample holds many counts of this clonotype. In nucleotides, the CDR3 is TGTGCCAGCAGCCCAGGACAGTCTAACTATGGCTACACCTTC. Its translation is CASSPGQSNYGYTF. The chain links TRBV7-2 to TRBJ1-2; D possibly corresponds to TRBD1 (6 bases). This CDR3 contains 14 residues. CDR1 SGHTA and CDR2 FQGNSA come from the germline V gene. The V end was cut by 5 bases, the J end by 0 bases, with 10 bases between.

This clonotype was seen many times. This chain uses TRBV10-3 with TRBJ2-3, with 12 bases that match TRBD2. The CDR3 extends over 20 amino acids. Trimming at V came to 5 bases and at J to 6 bases, leaving 21 bases not matched to a gene. Germline CDR1 is ENHRY and CDR2 is SYGVKD. For the CDR3, the DNA is TGTGCCATCAGTCCATCCCCGGCTAGCGGGAGGGCCGTGGGGGTCGATACGCAGTATTTT. Encoded protein: CAISPSPASGRAVGVDTQYF.

V usage is TRBV6-2 or TRBV6-3 and J usage is TRBJ2-3; D is possibly TRBD1 or TRBD2 (5 bases each). V lost 0 bases and J lost 3, with 16 bases in between. The CDR3 covers 17 residues. CDR1 and CDR2 from the germline V gene are MNHEY and SVGEGT. The CDR3 bases are TGTGCCAGCAGTTACTCGATTGGTCAGGGAGAGACAGATACGCAGTATTTT. Translating gives CASSYSIGQGETDTQYF.

The rearrangement uses TRBV18 and TRBJ1-2; weak D call: TRBD1 (5 bases). V lost 2 bases and J 2 bases, leaving 12 bases between the germline ends. The CDR3 contains 15 residues. The V gene's germline CDR1 is KGHSH and CDR2 LQKENI. Here the CDR3 reads CASSPGTAQNYGYTF. For the CDR3, the DNA is TGTGCCAGCTCACCAGGGACGGCGCAGAACTATGGCTACACCTTC.

This chain connects TRBV15 to TRBJ2-1, with D uncertain. Per the germline V gene, CDR1 is LNHNV and CDR2 is YYDKDF (reference sequence). The CDR3 sequence is 13 residues long. The germline V and J ends were trimmed by 5 bases and 6 bases, with 11 bases remaining between them. CDR3 DNA sequence: TGTGCCACCAGCCGGGCCAATCTCAATGAGCAGTTCTTC. Translating it yields CATSRANLNEQFF.

The V call is TRBV20-1, the J call TRBJ1-1, with D unclear. The CDR3 length is 11 residues. Germline V gene lookup returns CDR1 DFQATT and CDR2 SNEGSKA (reference sequence). The V end was cut by 6 bases, the J end by 1 base, with 6 bases between. The CDR3 loop reads CSAAGNTEAFF. CDR3 DNA: TGCAGTGCCGCGGGGAACACTGAAGCTTTCTTT.

At least ten counts were recorded for this clonotype. The rearrangement joins TRBV19 to TRBJ2-3; 8 nucleotides match TRBD1. V lost 3 bases, J lost 2 bases, and 4 bases stayed unmatched. From germline, CDR1 is LNHDA and CDR2 SQIVND (reference sequence). This CDR3 has 15 residues. The CDR3: CASSIDRGNTDTQYF. Written as DNA, the CDR3 is TGTGCCAGTAGTATTGACAGGGGAAACACAGATACGCAGTATTTT.

The rearrangement joins TRBV19 to TRBJ1-2, with TRBD1 as a possible D gene (5 bases). V lost 5 bases, J lost 8 bases, and 18 bases lay in between. The CDR3 runs to 14 residues. In germline, CDR1 is LNHDA, CDR2 SQIVND (reference sequence). In DNA, the CDR3 is TGTGCCAGTAGTCTTAGGGACGGCCTCTGGGGCTACACCTTC. This gives the protein CASSLRDGLWGYTF.

V usage is TRBV2 and J usage is TRBJ2-1; weak D call: TRBD2 (6 bases). The V end was cut by 10 bases, the J end by 6 bases, with 19 bases between. Germline V gene data show CDR1 as SNHLY and CDR2 as FYNNEI. This CDR3 is 14 amino acids long. The DNA of the CDR3 is TGTGCCACCCAGCGGTGGAGGGGAGTCAATGAGCAGTTCTTC. Protein sequence: CATQRWRGVNEQFF.

This chain links TRBV25-1 with TRBJ1-1; no firm D call. Germline CDR1 is MGHDK and CDR2 is SYGVNS. Between the trimmed V and J ends, which lost 1 base and 5 bases, there was a span of 8 bases. CDR3 length equals 13 residues. In DNA form, the CDR3 reads TGTGCCAGCAGTGAATTGGGCGGGACTGAAGCTTTCTTT. Protein sequence: CASSELGGTEAFF.

The sample holds a few counts of this clonotype. V and J are TRBV10-3 and TRBJ1-1; D may be TRBD1 (5 bases). CDR3 size: 13 residues. Looked up from germline, CDR1 is ENHRY and CDR2 is SYGVKD. Between the trimmed V and J ends, which lost 6 bases and 7 bases, there was a span of 15 bases. The CDR3 DNA reads as TGTGCCATCAGGGGGACCGAAGGGAATGAAGCTTTCTTT. Amino acids: CAIRGTEGNEAFF.

The chain recombines TRBV7-2 with TRBJ2-7; 11 bases are a match to TRBD1. V dropped 5 bases and J dropped 6; count of bases not matched to a gene: 3. The CDR3 is made up of 13 amino acids. Germline assignment: CDR1 SGHTA and CDR2 FQGNSA. This CDR3 is CASSLDRGREQYF. CDR3 in DNA: TGTGCCAGCAGCCTGGACAGGGGGCGCGAGCAGTACTTC.

Concerning this clonotype: A single base separates this from a much larger clone, so it may be a read error. The chain uses TRBV11-1 and TRBJ1-4; TRBD1 agrees at 11 bases. The CDR3 has 17 residues. The V gene's germline CDR1 is SGHAT and CDR2 FQDESV (reference sequence). The CDR3 DNA reads as TGTGCCGGCAGCTCAGACGGACAGGGGGCGTACGGTGAAAAACTGTTTTTT. It specifies CAGSSDGQGAYGEKLFF.

This chain's CDR3 is CASSLGQGYNEKLFF. CDR3 in DNA: TGTGCCAGCAGCTTAGGACAGGGGTATAATGAAAAACTGTTTTTT. The rearrangement uses TRBV7-9 and TRBJ1-4; TRBD1 aligns across 8 bases. Germline assignment: CDR1 SEHNR and CDR2 FQNEAQ (reference sequence). The CDR3 sequence is 15 residues long. V was pared by 1 base and J by 4 bases, with 2 bases of the junction left unmatched.

Many counts were recorded for this clonotype. The V gene is TRBV11-3, the J gene TRBJ2-5, with 8 bases aligning to TRBD2. V lost 7 bases, J lost 4 bases, and 14 bases stayed unmatched. Germline lookup yields CDR1 SGHNT and CDR2 YENEEA. The CDR3 runs 16 residues. For the CDR3, the DNA is TGTGCCAGCAAGCGAGGTGAAGCGGGAGATGTAGAGACCCAGTACTTC. This gives the protein CASKRGEAGDVETQYF.

This clonotype was detected a few times. J is TRBJ1-5 and V is TRBV6-2 or TRBV6-3; a possible D gene is TRBD1 (6 bases). The V end lost 7 bases, the J end lost 0 bases, and 19 bases lay between the germline ends. This CDR3 is built from 17 residues. CDR1 and CDR2 from the germline V gene are MNHEY and SVGEGT. CDR3 nucleotides: TGTGCCAGCAAAACCCGACAGGACCGTTATAGCAATCAGCCCCAGCATTTT. This gives the protein CASKTRQDRYSNQPQHF.

The chain is built from TRBV5-1 and TRBJ1-6; a possible D gene is TRBD1 (6 bases). Germline V gene data show CDR1 as SGHRS and CDR2 as YFSETQ. V lost 2 bases, J lost 7 bases, and 13 bases lay in between. The CDR3 sequence is 15 residues long. The CDR3 is CASSLGGGTNSPLHF. The DNA for the CDR3 is TGCGCCAGCAGCTTAGGGGGTGGGACGAATTCACCCCTCCACTTT. The variable domain in full, completed from reference TRBV5-1 and TRBJ1-6, reads KAGVTQTPRYLIKTRGQQVTLSCSPISGHRSVSWYQQTPGQGLQFLFEYFSETQRNKGNFPGRFSGRQFSNSRSEMNVSTLELGDSALYLCASSLGGGTNSPLHFGNGTRLTVT.

This clonotype was seen a single time. This chain joins TRBV2 and TRBJ2-1; D is possibly TRBD2 (5 bases). V was pared by 4 bases and J by 0 bases, with 10 bases between. This CDR3 has 15 amino acids. Germline CDR1 and CDR2: SNHLY and FYNNEI. The CDR3 DNA is TGTGCCAGCAGTGGAGGTGGGAGCTCCTACAATGAGCAGTTCTTC. Its protein product is CASSGGGSSYNEQFF. The entire variable domain, with the rest obtained from reference TRBV2 and TRBJ2-1, is as follows: EPEVTQTPSHQVTQMGQEVILRCVPISNHLYFYWYRQILGQKVEFLVSFYNNEISEKSEIFDDQFSVERPDGSNFTLKIRSTKLEDSAMYFCASSGGGSSYNEQFFGPGTRLTVL.

The sample holds many counts of this clonotype. The chain carries TRBV2 and TRBJ2-3; D is ambiguous. The ends were cut back, 10 bases at V and 5 bases at J, with 10 bases in the middle. Germline V CDR1 and CDR2: SNHLY, FYNNEI. This CDR3 spans 11 amino acids. In DNA form, the CDR3 reads TGTGCCACCGCGTTTGGAGATACGCAGTATTTT. Translating it yields CATAFGDTQYF.

This chain joins TRBV2 and TRBJ2-6; 8 nucleotides line up with TRBD1. This CDR3 region has 16 residues. V was pared by 6 bases and J by 2 bases, with 6 bases of the junction left unmatched. The V gene's germline CDR1 is SNHLY and CDR2 FYNNEI. The CDR3 reads CASSPGTGTGANVLTF. CDR3 in DNA: TGTGCCAGCAGCCCCGGGACAGGTACTGGGGCCAACGTCCTGACTTTC.

This clonotype was picked up many times. The V call is TRBV5-5, the J call TRBJ2-1; no clear D gene. The CDR3 extends over 14 amino acids. Germline V gives CDR1 SGHKS, CDR2 YYEKEE (reference sequence). With 0 bases removed from V and 5 bases from J, the gap between germline ends came to 9 bases. CDR3 in amino acids: CASSLGPQDNEQFF. CDR3 in DNA: TGTGCCAGCAGCTTGGGACCACAAGACAATGAGCAGTTCTTC.

The chain employs TRBV19 and TRBJ2-1; tentatively, D is TRBD1 (6 bases). The CDR3 sequence is 15 residues long. Trimming left V 8 bases short and J 4 bases short, with 18 bases between. The germline V gene encodes CDR1 LNHDA and CDR2 SQIVND (reference sequence). CDR3 in amino acids: CASGGRGIYYNEQFF. The CDR3 bases are TGTGCCAGTGGGGGCAGGGGCATCTATTACAATGAGCAGTTCTTC.

The sample holds a few counts of this clonotype. A much larger clone lies a single base off, so this may be a read error. This CDR3 is CASSLATSGSREQHF. The CDR3 DNA is TGTGCCAGCAGCTTAGCGACTAGCGGGAGTCGCGAGCAGCACTTC. The V and J genes are TRBV7-9 and TRBJ2-7; TRBD2 agrees at 12 bases. The CDR3 covers 15 residues. Per the germline V gene, CDR1 is SEHNR and CDR2 is FQNEAQ (reference sequence).

The V and J genes are TRBV6-1 and TRBJ2-3, with 12 bases matching TRBD2. Germline V gives CDR1 MNHNS, CDR2 SASEGT. Losses at the gene ends were 5 bases for V and 2 bases for J; bases not matched to a gene: 5. The CDR3 length is 16 residues. The CDR3 reads CASSKLAGGPTDTQYF. As DNA, the CDR3 is TGTGCCAGCAGTAAGCTAGCGGGGGGGCCCACAGATACGCAGTATTTT.

Concerning this clonotype: With a much larger clone just one base away, this may be a read error. The rearrangement links TRBV28 to TRBJ1-5; TRBD1 is a possible D gene (6 bases). The germline V gene encodes CDR1 MDHEN and CDR2 SYDVKM. The CDR3 is made up of 14 amino acids. V dropped 6 bases and J dropped 5 bases, with 14 bases sitting between them. CDR3 protein: CASSLGHLYQPQHF. The CDR3 DNA reads as TGTGCCAGCAGCCTGGGACATCTCTATCAGCCCCAGCATTTT.

This clonotype was detected once. The rearrangement joins TRBV24-1 to TRBJ2-3; D remains ambiguous. Germline V gene sequence: CDR1 KGHDR, CDR2 SFDVKD. This CDR3 region has 13 residues. V lost 7 bases and J lost 2, with 9 bases in between. CDR3 loop: CATSRAYTDTQYF. The CDR3 coding sequence is TGTGCCACCAGCCGGGCCTACACAGATACGCAGTATTTT.

This clonotype was counted many times. V is TRBV5-5 and J is TRBJ1-1; D may be TRBD1 (6 bases). Germline-derived CDR1 and CDR2 are SGHKS and YYEKEE (reference sequence). The CDR3 has 15 amino acids. V was pared by 3 bases and J by 5 bases, with 17 bases between. CDR3 nucleotide sequence: TGTGCCAGCAGCTCACGCCAAGGAGGGGGAACTGAAGCTTTCTTT. Encoded protein: CASSSRQGGGTEAFF.

The CDR3 DNA reads as TGCAGTGCTAGCTCACTGTCTAGCGGGTGGAACAATGAGCAGTTCTTC. Translated: CSASSLSSGWNNEQFF. The chain carries TRBV20-1 and TRBJ2-1; 8 bases align to TRBD2. The CDR3 is 16 amino acids. V lost 3 bases and J lost 5; bases outside the gene matches: 12. CDR1 and CDR2 (germline): DFQATT, SNEGSKA (reference sequence).

This sequence joins TRBV9 and TRBJ1-2, with D maybe TRBD1 (6 bases). Between the trimmed V and J ends, which lost 6 bases and 3 bases, there was a span of 21 bases. The CDR3 length is 16 residues. CDR1 and CDR2 from the germline V gene are SGDLS and YYNGEE. CDR3 loop: CASNSQGDRWDYGYTF. The DNA for the CDR3 is TGTGCCAGCAACTCACAGGGTGATCGTTGGGACTATGGCTACACCTTC.

This clonotype showed up many times. The rearrangement uses TRBV15 and TRBJ1-1; D is unclear. The CDR3 spans 14 residues. Germline V gene sequence: CDR1 LNHNV, CDR2 YYDKDF (reference sequence). The V gene lost 0 bases and the J gene lost 0 bases, with 5 bases spanning the gap. The CDR3 region is CATSRDPMNTEAFF. In DNA form, the CDR3 reads TGTGCCACCAGCAGAGATCCTATGAACACTGAAGCTTTCTTT.

About this clonotype: Germline is not matched at one junction end, which may reflect a read error. V usage is TRBV10-3 and J usage is TRBJ2-7; 8 nucleotides align to TRBD2. The length of the CDR3 is 13 residues. The germline CDR1 and CDR2 sequences are ENHRY and SYGVKD. CDR3: CALSGSGSWEQYF. CDR3 DNA sequence: TGTGCCCTCAGCGGGAGCGGCTCTTGGGAGCAGTACTTC.

This clonotype was recorded at least ten times. This chain links TRBV13 with TRBJ2-7; 7 positions agree with TRBD1. The J segment lost 3 bases and the V segment lost 5 bases, leaving 4 bases of the junction unmatched. The CDR3 is made up of 13 amino acids. Germline values: CDR1 PRHDT, CDR2 FYEKMQ (reference sequence). CDR3 DNA sequence: TGTGCCAGCAGCCACGGGACAGACTACGAGCAGTACTTC. It is translated as CASSHGTDYEQYF.